This T cell receptor beta chain was recovered during a study of molecular identifiers for immune sequencing clone quantification. Findings and limits, study-wide: Spiked Jurkat TCR RNA equal to one cell could reportedly be picked out among one million naive cells. Clones carrying above 20 RNA copies accounted for over 99% of effector molecules, under 1% in naive cells.

In regard to this clonotype: Its antigen is not known.

V lost 4 bases and J lost 5; bases outside the gene matches: 7. The germline V gene encodes CDR1 PRHDT and CDR2 FYEKMQ (reference sequence). The CDR3 is 14 amino acids. As previously described, bulk TCR libraries were made using listed TCR primers. Using its own MiXCR run on the PCR reads, TCRdb lists one record per CDR3 protein. The table lists 490,000 or so distinct CDR3 sequences, about 21% of them singletons, with roughly 0.81% in the top ten. Naive CD8 libraries used about 20,000 to 1,000,000 sorted cells and 10%, 30% or 50% RNA. Specimen: naive CD8+ T cells from blood, with Jurkat cell RNA spiked in. This sample's subset: FACS-sorted CD8+CD4-CCR7+CD45RA+ naive T cells. The origin of this receptor is a human donor in good health. Some libraries in this study had Jurkat cell RNA spiked in. This chain uses TRBV13 with TRBJ1-1, with TRBD1 identical over 7 bases. CDR3 nucleotides: TGTGCCAGCAGCTCGGAGGGGGCGTTAACTGAAGCTTTCTTT. Translation: CASSSEGALTEAFF.